Each of the 8 T cell receptor beta chains below was sequenced from the same sample in a study of cytomegalovirus exposure and HLA in healthy donors. PCR employed 60 Vbeta and 13 Jbeta primers. The data were produced by immunoSEQ multiplex PCR, yet TCRdb's version contains in-frame clones alone and is incomplete. The sample has around 150,000 clones, roughly 81% seen once. Sequencing was performed on PBMCs. The receptors derive from a woman between 45 and 60 years old in good health and CMV-seronegative.

This clone was recorded once. The chain links TRBV12-5 to TRBJ2-7; perhaps TRBD1 as D (5 bases). Trimming cost V 3 bases and J 4 bases, with 10 bases left between them. The V gene's germline CDR1 is LGHNT and CDR2 FRNRAP. There are 13 residues in the CDR3. The CDR3 DNA is TGTGCTAGTGGTTTAGGGGTATCATACGAGCAGTACTTC. Its protein is CASGLGVSYEQYF.

The chain is built from TRBV7-2 and TRBJ2-5; D ambiguous. Germline values: CDR1 SGHTA, CDR2 FQGNSA. This CDR3 is built from 11 residues. V lost 3 bases and J lost 6, with 5 bases in between. DNA of the CDR3: TGTGCCAGCAGCTTTGGGCAGACCCAGTACTTC. Protein sequence: CASSFGQTQYF. Combining the CDR3 with reference TRBV7-2 and TRBJ2-5 gives the whole variable domain GAGVSQSPSNKVTEKGKDVELRCDPISGHTALYWYRQSLGQGLEFLIYFQGNSAPDKSGLPSDRFSAERTGGSVSTLTIQRTQQEDSAVYLCASSFGQTQYFGPGTRLLVL.

CDR3: CSGTDRVGGYTF. The CDR3 DNA sequence: TGCAGCGGCACCGACAGGGTCGGAGGCTACACCTTC. The V and J genes are TRBV29-1 and TRBJ1-2; TRBD1 matches 7 bases. The CDR3 runs to 12 residues. Per germline, CDR1 SQVTM and CDR2 ANQGSEA. The ends lost 7 bases at V and 8 bases at J; junction bases unmatched: 10. Full variable domain (remainder filled in from reference TRBV29-1 and TRBJ1-2): SAVISQKPSRDICQRGTSLTIQCQVDSQVTMMFWYRQQPGQSLTLIATANQGSEATYESGFVIDKFPISRPNLTFSTLTVSNMSPEDSSIYLCSGTDRVGGYTFGSGTRLTVV.

The chain uses TRBV11-2 and TRBJ2-7; the match to TRBD1 covers 9 bases. CDR1 and CDR2 from the germline V gene are SGHAT and FQNNGV. The length of the CDR3 is 14 residues. Unmatched junction bases numbered 7, after V lost 4 bases and J lost 6 bases. The CDR3 nucleotides read TGTGCCAGCAGCTATATGGGACAGGGTGTCGAGCAGTACTTC. It yields the protein CASSYMGQGVEQYF.

This chain connects TRBV7-9 to TRBJ1-2, with 9 bases matching TRBD1. This CDR3 region has 16 residues. CDR1 and CDR2 from the germline V gene are SEHNR and FQNEAQ (reference sequence). Trimming at V came to 6 bases and at J to 8 bases, leaving 16 bases not matched to a gene. CDR3 coding DNA: TGTGCCAGCAGTAATCCGTTCAACAGGGGGCCGGGAGGCTACACCTTC. Amino acids: CASSNPFNRGPGGYTF. The whole variable domain, filled in from reference TRBV7-9 and TRBJ1-2, reads DTGVSQNPRHKITKRGQNVTFRCDPISEHNRLYWYRQTLGQGPEFLTYFQNEAQLEKSRLLSDRFSAERPKGSFSTLEIQRTEQGDSAMYLCASSNPFNRGPGGYTFGSGTRLTVV.

This clone occurred a few times. The chain has TRBV4-2 and TRBJ1-4; 7 nucleotides agree with TRBD1. This CDR3 has 17 residues. In germline, CDR1 is LGHNA, CDR2 YNFKEQ. V shed 0 bases and J 0 bases; nucleotides not matched to a gene: 4. The CDR3 DNA reads TGTGCCAGCAGCCAAGAGACAGGGTTACCAACTAATGAAAAACTGTTTTTT. The encoded protein is CASSQETGLPTNEKLFF.

The rearrangement uses TRBV11-3 and TRBJ2-2, with TRBD1 matching over 7 bases. The CDR3 is 17 amino acids. Trimming removed 5 bases from V and 1 base from J; junction bases left unmatched: 10. From germline, CDR1 is SGHNT and CDR2 YENEEA. The CDR3 loop is CASSHFGAGGNTGELFF. In DNA form, the CDR3 reads TGTGCCAGCAGCCACTTCGGGGCAGGGGGGAACACCGGGGAGCTGTTTTTT.

CDR3 protein: CASSLGGGPEAFF. The CDR3 coding sequence is TGTGCCAGCAGCTTAGGAGGAGGGCCTGAAGCTTTCTTT. The chain has TRBV11-2 and TRBJ1-1, with D hard to call. This CDR3 region has 13 residues. The ends were cut back, 1 base at V and 6 bases at J, with 9 bases in the middle. Germline values: CDR1 SGHAT, CDR2 FQNNGV.